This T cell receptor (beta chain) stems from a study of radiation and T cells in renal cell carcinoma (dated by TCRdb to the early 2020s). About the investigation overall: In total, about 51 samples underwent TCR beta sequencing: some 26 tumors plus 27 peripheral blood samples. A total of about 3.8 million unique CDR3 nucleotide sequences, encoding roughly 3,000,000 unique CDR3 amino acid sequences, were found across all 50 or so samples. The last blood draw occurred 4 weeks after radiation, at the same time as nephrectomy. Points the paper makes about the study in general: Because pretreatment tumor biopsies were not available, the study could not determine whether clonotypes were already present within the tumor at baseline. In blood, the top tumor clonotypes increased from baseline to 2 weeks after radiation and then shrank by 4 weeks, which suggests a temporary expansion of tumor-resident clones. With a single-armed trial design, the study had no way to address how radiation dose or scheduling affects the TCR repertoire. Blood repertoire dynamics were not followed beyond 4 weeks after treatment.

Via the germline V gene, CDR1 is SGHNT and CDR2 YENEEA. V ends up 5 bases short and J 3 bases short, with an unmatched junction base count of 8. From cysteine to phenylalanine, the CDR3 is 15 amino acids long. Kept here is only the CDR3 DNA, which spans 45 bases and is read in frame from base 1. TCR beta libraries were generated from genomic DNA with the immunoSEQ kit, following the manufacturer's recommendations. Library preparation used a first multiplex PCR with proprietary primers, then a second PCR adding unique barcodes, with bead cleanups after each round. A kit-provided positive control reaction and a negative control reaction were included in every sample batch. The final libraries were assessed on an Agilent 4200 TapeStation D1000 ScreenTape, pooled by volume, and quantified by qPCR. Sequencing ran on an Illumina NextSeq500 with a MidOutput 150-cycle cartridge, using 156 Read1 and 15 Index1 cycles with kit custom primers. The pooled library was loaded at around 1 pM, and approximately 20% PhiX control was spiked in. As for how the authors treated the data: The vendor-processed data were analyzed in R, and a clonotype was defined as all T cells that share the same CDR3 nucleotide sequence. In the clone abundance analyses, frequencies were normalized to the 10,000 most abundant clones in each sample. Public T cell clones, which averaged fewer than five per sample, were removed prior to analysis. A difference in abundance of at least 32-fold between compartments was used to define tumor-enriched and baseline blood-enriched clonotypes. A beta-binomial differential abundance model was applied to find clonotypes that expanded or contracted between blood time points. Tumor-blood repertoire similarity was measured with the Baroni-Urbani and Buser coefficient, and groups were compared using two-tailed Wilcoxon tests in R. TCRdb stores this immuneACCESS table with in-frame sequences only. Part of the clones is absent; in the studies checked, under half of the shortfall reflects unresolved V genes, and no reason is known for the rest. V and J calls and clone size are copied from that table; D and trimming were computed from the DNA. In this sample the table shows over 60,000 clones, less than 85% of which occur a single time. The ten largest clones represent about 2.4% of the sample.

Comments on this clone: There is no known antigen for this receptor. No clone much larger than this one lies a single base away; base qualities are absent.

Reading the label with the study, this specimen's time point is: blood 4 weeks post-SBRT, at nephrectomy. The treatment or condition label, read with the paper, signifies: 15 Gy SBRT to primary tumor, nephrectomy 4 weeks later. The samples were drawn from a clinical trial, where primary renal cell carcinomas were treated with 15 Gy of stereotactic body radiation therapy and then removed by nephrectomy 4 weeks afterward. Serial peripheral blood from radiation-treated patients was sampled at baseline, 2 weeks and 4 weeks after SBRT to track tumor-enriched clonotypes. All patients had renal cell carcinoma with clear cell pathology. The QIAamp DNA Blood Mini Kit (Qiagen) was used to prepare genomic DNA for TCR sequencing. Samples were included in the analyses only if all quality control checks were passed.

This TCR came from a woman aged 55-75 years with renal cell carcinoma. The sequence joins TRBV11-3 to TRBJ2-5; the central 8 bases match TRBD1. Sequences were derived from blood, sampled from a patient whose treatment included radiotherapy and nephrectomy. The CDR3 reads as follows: CASSGQGGGEETQYF. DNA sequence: TGTGCCAGCAGCGGACAGGGAGGCGGGGAAGAGACCCAGTACTTC.